Below are 15 T cell receptor beta chains sequenced from a single sample in a study of shared clonotypes between healthy human individuals. Sequenced by immunoSEQ multiplex PCR; TCRdb stores in-frame clones only, minus some. Among approximately 1.5 million clones listed, around 98.5% were seen once. The sequencing sample was made of naive CD4+ T cells sorted from blood. Indicated subset: CD45RA+ positively selected. Receptors were obtained from a man aged 25-40 years in good health.

The rearrangement joins TRBV2 to TRBJ2-1; 10 nucleotides align to TRBD1. The CDR3 has 15 amino acids. The germline V gene has CDR1 SNHLY and CDR2 FYNNEI. V shed 9 bases, J shed 6 bases, and the junction held 11 bases outside the gene matches. The CDR3 region is CASVRGTGVSNEQFF. The CDR3 nucleotides read TGTGCCAGTGTCCGAGGGACAGGGGTATCCAATGAGCAGTTCTTC.

Points on this clone: Other DNA sequences in the sample encode the same CDR3. J is TRBJ2-3 and V is TRBV9, with D possibly TRBD2 on 5 matching bases. The CDR3 consists of 14 residues. Germline V gene lookup returns CDR1 SGDLS and CDR2 YYNGEE. Trimming stripped 4 bases from V and 0 bases from J, with 9 bases between. CDR3 sequence (DNA): TGTGCCAGCAGCCCTCGGACTAGCACAGATACGCAGTATTTT. Protein sequence: CASSPRTSTDTQYF.

This clone appeared once. V gene TRBV25-1 combines with J gene TRBJ2-6; no definite D call. V lost 5 bases to trimming and J lost 3 bases, with 8 bases between them. The CDR3 runs 14 residues. Germline CDR1 MGHDK, CDR2 SYGVNS. Here the CDR3 reads CASSIYSGANVLTF. The CDR3 DNA sequence: TGTGCCAGCAGTATTTATAGTGGGGCCAACGTCCTGACTTTC. The full variable domain, with the rest looked up from reference TRBV25-1 and TRBJ2-6, is EADIYQTPRYLVIGTGKKITLECSQTMGHDKMYWYQQDPGMELHLIHYSYGVNSTEKGDLSSESTVSRIRTEHFPLTLESARPSHTSQYLCASSIYSGANVLTFGAGSRLTVL.

The rearrangement links TRBV4-3 to TRBJ2-3; D possibly matches TRBD1 or TRBD2 (5 bases each). This CDR3 spans 16 amino acids. Germline V CDR1 and CDR2: LGHNA, YSLEER. V was shortened by 1 base and J by 1 base, with 12 bases between the two germline ends. The CDR3 sequence: CASSQGEGRGTDTQYF. The CDR3 region has the DNA TGCGCCAGCAGCCAAGGAGAGGGGCGGGGCACAGATACGCAGTATTTT.

The CDR3 sequence is CASGLGSNQPQHF. Written as DNA, the CDR3 is TGTGCTAGTGGTTTAGGGAGCAATCAGCCCCAGCATTTT. The rearrangement links TRBV12-5 to TRBJ1-5; no clear D. Germline CDR1 is LGHNT and CDR2 is FRNRAP. Trimming removed 3 bases at V and 1 base at J, with 4 bases between. CDR3 length equals 13 residues.

A word on this clone: Other DNA sequences within the sample encode an identical CDR3. The V call is TRBV9, the J call TRBJ2-2; no firm D call. The CDR3 is made up of 14 amino acids. V was cut by 0 bases and J by 6 bases, with 9 bases left in between. The germline CDR1 and CDR2 sequences are SGDLS and YYNGEE. The DNA of the CDR3 is TGTGCCAGCAGCGTAGCTACGGGTGCCGGGGAGCTGTTTTTT. As protein: CASSVATGAGELFF.

This chain uses TRBV30 with TRBJ1-1; D is ambiguous. The CDR3 sequence is 12 residues long. Germline CDR1 and CDR2: GTSNPN and SVGIG (reference sequence). Trimming removed 4 bases from V and 4 bases from J, with 10 bases in between. CDR3 protein: CAWKGPVTEAFF. CDR3 nucleotide sequence: TGTGCCTGGAAGGGTCCAGTCACTGAAGCTTTCTTT.

The chain carries TRBV4-3 and TRBJ1-5; tentative D call: TRBD1 (5 bases). Germline V gene data show CDR1 as LGHNA and CDR2 as YSLEER. The CDR3 sequence is 14 residues long. Between the trimmed V and J ends, which lost 1 base and 7 bases, there was a span of 11 bases. In DNA form, the CDR3 reads TGCGCCAGCAGCCAAGCGCCAGGGAGGCAGCCCCAGCATTTT. Its protein product is CASSQAPGRQPQHF.

This chain joins TRBV2 and TRBJ2-7; 9 nucleotides line up with TRBD2. Per the germline V gene, CDR1 is SNHLY and CDR2 is FYNNEI. This CDR3 spans 14 amino acids. J lost 0 bases, V lost 8 bases, and 5 bases had no gene match. The CDR3 DNA reads TGTGCCAGCGTCCCACTAGCGGGCTCCTACGAGCAGTACTTC. It translates to CASVPLAGSYEQYF.

This rearrangement joins TRBV6-5 to TRBJ2-2, with D uncertain. This CDR3 comprises 13 residues. The germline gives CDR1 MNHEY, CDR2 SVGAGI. Between the trimmed V and J ends, which lost 1 base and 6 bases, there was a span of 6 bases. CDR3 region: CASSYLGSGELFF. CDR3 DNA: TGTGCCAGCAGTTACTTGGGGTCCGGGGAGCTGTTTTTT.

V usage is TRBV4-1 and J usage is TRBJ2-7; D may be TRBD2 (6 bases). The CDR3 totals 15 residues. Per germline, CDR1 MGHRA and CDR2 YSYEKL. The V end lost 1 base, the J end lost 0 bases, and 10 bases lay between the germline ends. CDR3 amino acids: CASSQGQDYSYEQYF. Here the CDR3 DNA reads TGCGCCAGCAGCCAAGGGCAGGACTACTCCTACGAGCAGTACTTC.

The chain combines TRBV5-5 with TRBJ2-2; D unclear. V dropped 0 bases and J dropped 3 bases, with 6 bases sitting between them. Germline V gives CDR1 SGHKS, CDR2 YYEKEE (reference sequence). The CDR3 sequence is 14 residues long. CDR3 protein: CASSLAADTGELFF. DNA of the CDR3: TGTGCCAGCAGCTTGGCGGCGGACACCGGGGAGCTGTTTTTT.

The chain employs TRBV7-2 and TRBJ2-7; 13 nucleotides agree with TRBD2. V gave up 2 bases and J gave up 3 bases; unmatched junction bases: 10. Germline V gene lookup returns CDR1 SGHTA and CDR2 FQGNSA. The length of the CDR3 is 18 residues. CDR3 amino acids: CASSLPSGTSGNYYEQYF. The CDR3, as DNA: TGTGCCAGCAGCTTACCATCCGGGACTAGCGGGAATTACTACGAGCAGTACTTC. Drawing the rest from reference TRBV7-2 and TRBJ2-7, the complete variable domain is GAGVSQSPSNKVTEKGKDVELRCDPISGHTALYWYRQSLGQGLEFLIYFQGNSAPDKSGLPSDRFSAERTGGSVSTLTIQRTQQEDSAVYLCASSLPSGTSGNYYEQYFGPGTRLTVT.

This chain connects TRBV7-2 to TRBJ2-1; 14 positions match TRBD2. Germline CDR1 and CDR2: SGHTA and FQGNSA. The CDR3 contains 14 residues. Losses at the gene ends were 8 bases for V and 7 bases for J; bases not matched to a gene: 4. The CDR3 loop reads CASQGLAGVNEQFF. In nucleotides, the CDR3 is TGTGCCAGCCAGGGACTAGCGGGAGTTAATGAGCAGTTCTTC.

This chain joins TRBV5-4 and TRBJ2-7; weak D call: TRBD1 (6 bases). The CDR3 totals 15 residues. CDR1 SGHNT and CDR2 YYREEE come from the germline V gene (reference sequence). The V end lost 4 bases, the J end lost 0 bases, and 14 bases lay between the germline ends. The CDR3 loop reads CASSGMQDSSYEQYF. DNA of the CDR3: TGTGCCAGCAGCGGGATGCAGGACAGCTCCTACGAGCAGTACTTC.